This is a list of T cell receptor beta chains from one sample in a study of response to subunit inactivated influenza vaccine. TCRdb independently ran MiXCR on the RT-PCR reads; one entry per CDR3 protein. The table records about 570,000 distinct CDR3 sequences, roughly 10% of them present only once. The sample was also reused in another study, on T cells expressing NK-cell markers.

The sample here was PBMCs from blood, taken on the day of vaccination. The receptors shown here come from a man aged 45-65 years who received an inactivated influenza vaccine. The CDR3 runs from the conserved cysteine through the conserved F or W. A D gene is named only where the DNA matches it firmly. Rows may omit the clone size; those that give it use once, few, many or a size class.

j_call d_call v_call clone_size cdr3_nt cdr3_aa
TRBJ2-7 NA TRBV6-2/TRBV6-3 many TGTGCCAGCAGTTACTCCGGGTCCTACGAGCAGTACTTC CASSYSGSYEQYF
TRBJ2-1 NA TRBV4-2 few TGTGCCAGCAGCCAAAATAGGGCCAGGCTCTCCTACAATGAGCAGTTCTTC CASSQNRARLSYNEQFF
TRBJ2-2 NA TRBV5-1 NA TGCGCCAGCAGCTTGGACCCGACTAGGGAGCTGTTTTTT CASSLDPTRELFF
TRBJ2-1 TRBD1 TRBV6-5 many TGTGCCAGCAGTTATGACAGGGGGCTTGCTGGCAATGAGCAGTTCTTC CASSYDRGLAGNEQFF
TRBJ2-2 TRBD1 TRBV12-3/TRBV12-4 NA TGTGCCAGCAGTGCCAACAGGGGTGGCACCGGGGAGCTGTTTTTT CASSANRGGTGELFF
TRBJ2-7 NA TRBV6-2/TRBV6-3 many TGTGCCAGCAGACGGACTGCGAGCTCCTACGAGCAGTACTTC CASRRTASSYEQYF
TRBJ2-1 NA TRBV6-4 NA TGTGCCAGCAGTTCCAACGGGAAGGGTGAGCAGTTCTTC CASSSNGKGEQFF
TRBJ1-4 TRBD1 TRBV4-3 NA TGCGCCAGCAGCATCGACAGGGGGTATGAAAAACTGTTTTTT CASSIDRGYEKLFF
TRBJ2-1 TRBD2 TRBV6-2/TRBV6-3 NA TGTGCCAGCAGTTATAGGCAGGGAGGGACCTACAATGAGCAGTTCTTC CASSYRQGGTYNEQFF
TRBJ1-4 NA TRBV7-9 NA TGTGCCAGCAGATCAGAAAATGAAAAACTGTTTTTT CASRSENEKLFF